The 25 T cell receptor beta chains in this list originate from one sample, sequenced in a study of PD-L1 blockade in urothelial cancer. Time point here: pretreatment peripheral blood. This table comes from immunoSEQ multiplex PCR, and its TCRdb copy is limited to in-frame clones, with some not included. The sample includes approximately 55,000 clones, 70% to 90% seen only once; the top ten take 20% to 25%. The sample consisted of PBMCs, taken around atezolizumab (anti-PD-L1) treatment. The receptors stem from a man aged 55 to 70 with urothelial cancer.

In this sample, this clone turned up once. The genes are TRBV19 and TRBJ1-1; no clear D. The germline CDR1 and CDR2 sequences are LNHDA and SQIVND (reference sequence). This CDR3 has 14 residues. V lost 7 bases and J lost 7, with 19 bases in between. DNA of the CDR3: TGTGCCAGTAATTCAGGCTGGCCCGCTTATGAAGCTTTCTTT. This translates into CASNSGWPAYEAFF.

The chain uses TRBV7-2 and TRBJ2-1, with D perhaps TRBD1 (6 bases). CDR1 and CDR2 from the germline V gene are SGHTA and FQGNSA. The CDR3 consists of 14 residues. V was cut by 4 bases and J by 5 bases, with 12 bases left in between. The CDR3 DNA reads TGTGCCAGCAGCTCCCCAAGGGGGAACAATGAGCAGTTCTTC. Its translation is CASSSPRGNNEQFF.

The chain is built from TRBV6-1 and TRBJ2-7; TRBD2 might be the D (6 bases). The CDR3 has 16 amino acids. Germline CDR1 MNHNS, CDR2 SASEGT. V was shortened by 4 bases and J by 0 bases, with 16 bases between the two germline ends. CDR3 in amino acids: CASSVWGVESSYEQYF. The CDR3 bases are TGTGCCAGCAGTGTCTGGGGGGTGGAGAGCTCCTACGAGCAGTACTTC.

The J gene is TRBJ2-5, the V gene TRBV25-1; the D gene is possibly TRBD1 (5 bases). The CDR3 extends over 15 amino acids. V lost 1 base, J lost 2 bases, and 11 bases lay in between. CDR1 and CDR2 (germline): MGHDK, SYGVNS. CDR3 sequence (DNA): TGTGCCAGCAGTGAATTTAGCTCAGGGCAAGAGACCCAGTACTTC. It codes for CASSEFSSGQETQYF. The full variable domain, rest sourced from reference TRBV25-1 and TRBJ2-5, is EADIYQTPRYLVIGTGKKITLECSQTMGHDKMYWYQQDPGMELHLIHYSYGVNSTEKGDLSSESTVSRIRTEHFPLTLESARPSHTSQYLCASSEFSSGQETQYFGPGTRLLVL.

This clone was detected a few times. The chain is built from TRBV5-1 and TRBJ1-1, with a tentative D call TRBD1 (6 bases). The CDR3 spans 15 residues. Germline V lookup: CDR1 SGHRS, CDR2 YFSETQ. Trimming left V 4 bases short and J 1 base short, with 14 bases between. CDR3 loop: CASSLMGARNTEAFF. CDR3 nucleotide sequence: TGCGCCAGCAGCCTTATGGGGGCGCGGAACACTGAAGCTTTCTTT.

The chain is built from TRBV28 and TRBJ1-5, with 9 nucleotides matching TRBD1. The germline CDR1 and CDR2 sequences are MDHEN and SYDVKM. There are 17 residues in the CDR3. The V and J ends lost 4 bases and 0 bases, in that order; junction bases with no gene match: 7. The CDR3 bases are TGTGCCAGCAGTTCCGGGACAGGGTCCTCTAGCAATCAGCCCCAGCATTTT. This gives the protein CASSSGTGSSSNQPQHF.

This clone has just a few counts. This chain links TRBV19 with TRBJ1-1, with TRBD1 as a possible D gene (5 bases). V was cut by 1 base and J by 5 bases, with 14 bases left in between. The CDR3 consists of 15 residues. The germline CDR1 and CDR2 sequences are LNHDA and SQIVND (reference sequence). Here the CDR3 reads CASSIAEGPQTEAFF. CDR3 DNA: TGTGCCAGTAGTATAGCGGAGGGGCCCCAAACTGAAGCTTTCTTT. Variable domain in full (rest from reference TRBV19 and TRBJ1-1): DGGITQSPKYLFRKEGQNVTLSCEQNLNHDAMYWYRQDPGQGLRLIYYSQIVNDFQKGDIAEGYSVSREKKESFPLTVTSAQKNPTAFYLCASSIAEGPQTEAFFGQGTRLTVV.

The chain carries TRBV7-9 and TRBJ2-7; D is possibly TRBD2 (5 bases). The CDR3 extends over 15 amino acids. Deletions cut 5 bases from V and 2 bases from J, with 16 bases between. CDR1 is SEHNR, CDR2 FQNEAQ, per germline (reference sequence). CDR3 DNA: TGTGCCAGCAGCCAACTACGCGGGCACACCTACGAGCAGTACTTC. It yields the protein CASSQLRGHTYEQYF.

The CDR3 bases are TGTGCCAGCAGCTTTACCCACGGTGGCTACACCTTC. Amino acids: CASSFTHGGYTF. The chain combines TRBV11-2 with TRBJ1-2, with D hard to call. V dropped 3 bases and J dropped 7 bases, with 9 bases sitting between them. The CDR3 sequence is 12 residues long. The germline V gene encodes CDR1 SGHAT and CDR2 FQNNGV.

The chain combines TRBV5-4 with TRBJ1-4, with TRBD1 matching over 7 bases. CDR1 and CDR2 (germline): SGHNT, YYREEE (reference sequence). This CDR3 contains 14 residues. V dropped 7 bases and J dropped 7; count of bases not matched to a gene: 10. The CDR3 coding sequence is TGTGCCAGCTGGAACAGGGGACGCGGTGAAAAACTGTTTTTT. Amino acid sequence: CASWNRGRGEKLFF.

This clone was recorded only once. The chain links TRBV5-4 to TRBJ1-1; no clear D gene. Germline CDR1 is SGHNT and CDR2 is YYREEE (reference sequence). CDR3 length equals 13 residues. V dropped 2 bases and J dropped 0 bases, with 5 bases sitting between them. CDR3 amino acids: CASSFQMNTEAFF. In DNA, the CDR3 is TGTGCCAGCAGCTTTCAAATGAACACTGAAGCTTTCTTT.

This chain uses TRBV5-6 with TRBJ2-3; the D gene is possibly TRBD1 (6 bases). This CDR3 comprises 15 residues. V lost 2 bases and J lost 0, with 10 bases in between. The germline V gene has CDR1 SGHDT and CDR2 YYEEEE. The CDR3 DNA is TGTGCCAGCAGCTTAACAGGGACCAGCACAGATACGCAGTATTTT. Residues: CASSLTGTSTDTQYF.

The V and J genes are TRBV19 and TRBJ1-5, with TRBD1 as a possible D gene (5 bases). V was cut by 5 bases and J by 1 base, with 15 bases left in between. In germline, CDR1 is LNHDA, CDR2 SQIVND (reference sequence). The CDR3 has 16 amino acids. The DNA for the CDR3 is TGTGCCAGTAGTCAACCCAGACAGTCGAGCAATCAGCCCCAGCATTTT. It codes for CASSQPRQSSNQPQHF.

The gene calls are TRBV4-1 and TRBJ1-2; TRBD1 agrees at 7 bases. V lost 1 base to trimming and J lost 8 bases; unmatched junction nucleotides: 7. The CDR3 has 14 residues. Germline CDR1 reads MGHRA; CDR2 reads YSYEKL. The CDR3 loop reads CASSQGPTGTGYTF. DNA of the CDR3: TGCGCCAGCAGCCAAGGCCCGACAGGGACCGGCTACACCTTC.

This chain joins TRBV5-4 and TRBJ2-1, with 9 bases identical to TRBD1. Germline CDR1 is SGHNT and CDR2 is YYREEE (reference sequence). V was clipped by 3 bases and J by 5 bases; unmatched bases: 9. The CDR3 is 16 amino acids. The CDR3 coding sequence is TGTGCCAGCAGCTCCCTGACAGGGGGTAGAGACAATGAGCAGTTCTTC. Amino acids: CASSSLTGGRDNEQFF.

This clone was picked up a small number of times. The chain joins TRBV13 to TRBJ1-3, with a tentative D call TRBD1 (5 bases). Germline loops: CDR1 PRHDT, CDR2 FYEKMQ (reference sequence). CDR3 length: 17 residues. V gave up 7 bases and J gave up 1 base, with 20 bases separating them. The CDR3 reads CASTQRGGRVSGNTIYF. Here the CDR3 DNA reads TGTGCCAGCACCCAACGGGGGGGAAGGGTATCTGGAAACACCATATATTTT.

This rearrangement joins TRBV5-1 to TRBJ2-7; D ambiguous. Germline V gene lookup returns CDR1 SGHRS and CDR2 YFSETQ. There are 14 residues in the CDR3. Trimming left V 4 bases short and J 0 bases short, with 11 bases between. This CDR3 is CASSLNPSSYEQYF. The CDR3 nucleotides are TGCGCCAGCAGCCTAAACCCGAGCTCCTACGAGCAGTACTTC. Full variable domain (outside the CDR3, taken from reference TRBV5-1 and TRBJ2-7): KAGVTQTPRYLIKTRGQQVTLSCSPISGHRSVSWYQQTPGQGLQFLFEYFSETQRNKGNFPGRFSGRQFSNSRSEMNVSTLELGDSALYLCASSLNPSSYEQYFGPGTRLTVT.

This clone was seen a few times. The chain joins TRBV2 to TRBJ2-5; 9 bases line up with TRBD1. The CDR3 is made up of 15 amino acids. Per germline, CDR1 SNHLY and CDR2 FYNNEI. V was clipped by 6 bases and J by 5 bases; unmatched bases: 10. The CDR3 DNA follows: TGTGCCAGCAGCCTACAGGGGGCGAACGTTGAGACCCAGTACTTC. As protein: CASSLQGANVETQYF. Supplemented by reference TRBV2 and TRBJ2-5, the full variable domain reads EPEVTQTPSHQVTQMGQEVILRCVPISNHLYFYWYRQILGQKVEFLVSFYNNEISEKSEIFDDQFSVERPDGSNFTLKIRSTKLEDSAMYFCASSLQGANVETQYFGPGTRLLVL.

The rearrangement joins TRBV11-2 to TRBJ2-7; D remains ambiguous. The germline V and J ends were trimmed by 1 base and 3 bases, with 7 bases remaining between them. The CDR3 loop spans 13 amino acids. Germline lookup yields CDR1 SGHAT and CDR2 FQNNGV. The CDR3 nucleotides read TGTGCCAGCAGCTTAGTTATTAGCTACGAGCAGTACTTC. As protein: CASSLVISYEQYF.

CDR3 DNA: TGTGCCTGGAGTGTACTAACTAGCGGCACAGATACGCAGTATTTT. It specifies CAWSVLTSGTDTQYF. The chain links TRBV30 to TRBJ2-3, with TRBD2 matching over 7 bases. The CDR3 extends over 15 amino acids. V was pared by 0 bases and J by 1 base, with 4 bases of the junction left unmatched. CDR1 and CDR2 (germline): GTSNPN, SVGIG (reference sequence).

The V call is TRBV2, the J call TRBJ1-4, with 9 bases identical to TRBD1. The CDR3 spans 14 residues. The germline gives CDR1 SNHLY, CDR2 FYNNEI. V gave up 6 bases and J gave up 5 bases; unmatched junction bases: 4. The DNA for the CDR3 is TGTGCCAGCAGCCATGACAGGGGGAATGAAAAACTGTTTTTT. Translating it yields CASSHDRGNEKLFF.

V is TRBV9 and J is TRBJ2-7, with D possibly TRBD2 on 6 matching bases. Trimming took off 0 bases at V and 5 bases at J, with 15 bases between the two ends. Germline V gene sequence: CDR1 SGDLS, CDR2 YYNGEE. CDR3 length equals 15 residues. CDR3 bases: TGTGCCAGCAGCGTAGACAACAGGAGGGCCGACGAGCAGTACTTC. Its protein product is CASSVDNRRADEQYF.

The chain couples TRBV7-8 to TRBJ2-7; D ambiguous. This CDR3 has 11 residues. V lost 5 bases, J lost 1 base, and 3 bases lay in between. Germline V CDR1 and CDR2: SGHVS, FQNEAQ. The DNA for the CDR3 is TGTGCCAGCAGCCGGTCCTACGAGCAGTACTTC. As protein: CASSRSYEQYF. Using reference TRBV7-8 and TRBJ2-7 for the parts outside the CDR3, the full variable domain is GAGVSQSPRYKVAKRGQDVALRCDPISGHVSLFWYQQALGQGPEFLTYFQNEAQLDKSGLPSDRFFAERPEGSVSTLKIQRTQQEDSAVYLCASSRSYEQYFGPGTRLTVT.

The V gene is TRBV7-8, the J gene TRBJ1-2; the D is unclear. The CDR3 extends over 13 amino acids. Trimming took off 0 bases at V and 4 bases at J, with 6 bases between the two ends. The germline V gene encodes CDR1 SGHVS and CDR2 FQNEAQ. The CDR3 sequence is CASSLAGSYGYTF. The CDR3, as DNA: TGTGCCAGCAGCTTAGCGGGGAGCTATGGCTACACCTTC. Variable domain in full (rest from reference TRBV7-8 and TRBJ1-2): GAGVSQSPRYKVAKRGQDVALRCDPISGHVSLFWYQQALGQGPEFLTYFQNEAQLDKSGLPSDRFFAERPEGSVSTLKIQRTQQEDSAVYLCASSLAGSYGYTFGSGTRLTVV.

On this clone itself: At one boundary the junction diverges from the germline segment, which might be a read error. The gene calls are TRBV13 and TRBJ1-4; D ambiguous. Germline V gene lookup returns CDR1 PRHDT and CDR2 FYEKMQ (reference sequence). There are 13 residues in the CDR3. CDR3 nucleotide sequence: TGTGCCAGCAGCCTAGGACGAGCTGAAAAACTGTTTTTT. Encoded protein: CASSLGRAEKLFF.